This T cell receptor beta chain was captured by sequencing in a study of T cells in Graves' hyperthyroidism and ophthalmopathy. This clonotype was recorded a few times. Germline loops: CDR1 SGHRS, CDR2 YFSETQ. The CDR3 spans 15 residues. Trimming removed 0 bases at V and 2 bases at J, with 10 bases between. Authors of the study amplified TCR beta CDR3 regions from RNA transcripts. First-round RT-PCR of the TCR CDR3 relied on the HTBI primer set. TCRdb used MiXCR to reprocess the multiplex PCR reads, holding one entry per CDR3 protein. The table records about 600,000 distinct CDR3 sequences, approximately 15% of them present only once.

Material: blood. This receptor was obtained from a woman aged 40 to 50 with Graves' ophthalmopathy. The V gene is TRBV5-1, the J gene TRBJ2-3, with D tentatively TRBD1 (5 bases). The DNA for the CDR3 is TGCGCCAGCAGCTTGGGGGGCAGCGTCACAGATACGCAGTATTTT. The encoded protein is CASSLGGSVTDTQYF.